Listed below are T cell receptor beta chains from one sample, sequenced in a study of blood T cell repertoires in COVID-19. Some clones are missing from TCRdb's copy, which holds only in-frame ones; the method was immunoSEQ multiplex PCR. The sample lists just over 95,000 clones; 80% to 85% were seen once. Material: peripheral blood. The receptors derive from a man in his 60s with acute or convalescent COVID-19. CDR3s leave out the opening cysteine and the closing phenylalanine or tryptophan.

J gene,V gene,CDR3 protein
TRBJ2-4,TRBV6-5,ASSSGLPGRDIQY
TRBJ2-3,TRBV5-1,ASSLARQGADTQY
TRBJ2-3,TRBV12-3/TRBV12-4,ASGGRDTQY
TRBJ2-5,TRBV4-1,ASSPGPWRQVETQY
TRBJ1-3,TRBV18,ASSPFDSSSGNTIY
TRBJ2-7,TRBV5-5,ASSWALSYEQY
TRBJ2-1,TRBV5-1,ASSLAVLAGVGEQF
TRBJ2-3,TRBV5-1,ASSLGRDRHTDTQY
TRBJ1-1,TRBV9,ASSVVQNTEAF
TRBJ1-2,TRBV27,ASSYTGAYGYT
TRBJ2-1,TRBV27,ASSLLQGYNEQF
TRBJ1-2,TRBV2,ASSHFKVRDGGYT
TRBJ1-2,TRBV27,ASSSGTGLFPLYGYT
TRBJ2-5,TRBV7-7,ASSLSSTSGVETQY
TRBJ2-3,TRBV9,ASSPGGSNVADTQY
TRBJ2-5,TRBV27,ATSRGREETQY
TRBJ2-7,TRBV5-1,ASSPTAAYSYEQY
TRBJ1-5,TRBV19,ASSTTGTLSNQPQH
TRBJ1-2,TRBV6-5,ASRSTGYYGYT
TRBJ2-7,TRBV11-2,ASSFRATGGNYEQY
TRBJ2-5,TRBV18,ASTTSGSGETQY
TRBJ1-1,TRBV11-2,ASSSTLGTEAF